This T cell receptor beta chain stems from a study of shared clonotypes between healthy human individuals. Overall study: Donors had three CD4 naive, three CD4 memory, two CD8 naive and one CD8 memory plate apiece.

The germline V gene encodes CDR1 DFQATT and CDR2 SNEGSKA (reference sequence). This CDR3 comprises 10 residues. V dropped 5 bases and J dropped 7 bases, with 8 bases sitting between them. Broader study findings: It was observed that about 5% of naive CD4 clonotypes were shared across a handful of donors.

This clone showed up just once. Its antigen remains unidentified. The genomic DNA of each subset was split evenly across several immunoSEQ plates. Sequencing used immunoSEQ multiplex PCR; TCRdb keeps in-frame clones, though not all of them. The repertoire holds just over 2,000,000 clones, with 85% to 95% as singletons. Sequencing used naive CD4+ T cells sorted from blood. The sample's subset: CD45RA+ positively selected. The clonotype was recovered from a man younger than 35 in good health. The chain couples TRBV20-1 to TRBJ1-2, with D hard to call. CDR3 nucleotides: TGCAGTGCTGCGGAACGTGGCTACACCTTC. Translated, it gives CSAAERGYTF.